Presented here are 24 T cell receptor beta chains from one specimen sequenced in a study of T cell responses to AZD1222 COVID-19 vaccine. Measured with immunoSEQ multiplex PCR; TCRdb has only the in-frame clones, and not every one. The sample shows approximately 120,000 clones, 80% to 90% of them seen only once. The sequences come from peripheral blood, collected on day 0 of AZD1222 vaccination. Receptor source: an adult in good health.

This sequence joins TRBV5-1 and TRBJ1-2; TRBD1 might be the D (6 bases). The CDR3 runs to 15 residues. The germline V gene has CDR1 SGHRS and CDR2 YFSETQ. Trimming took 5 bases from V and 1 from J, leaving 15 bases between them. For the CDR3, the DNA is TGCGCCAGCAGGGCCGGACAGACAAATAACTATGGCTACACCTTC. Protein product: CASRAGQTNNYGYTF.

This clone occurred a few times. The rearrangement joins TRBV6-4 to TRBJ2-1; D assignment may be TRBD1 or TRBD2 (5 bases each). The CDR3 loop spans 13 amino acids. Trimming took off 6 bases at V and 7 bases at J, with 13 bases between the two ends. Germline V gene sequence: CDR1 MRHNA, CDR2 SNTAGT. CDR3 nucleotide sequence: TGTGCCAGCAGCGCCGGGACCGAAAATGAGCAGTTCTTC. Translation: CASSAGTENEQFF.

The sample holds one count of this clone. This chain links TRBV3-1 (or the pseudogene TRBV3-2) with TRBJ2-4, with TRBD2 matching 10 bases. The CDR3 runs 17 residues. From germline, CDR1 is LGHDT and CDR2 YNNKEL (reference sequence). V was clipped by 2 bases and J by 0 bases; unmatched bases: 4. The CDR3 region is CASSQKLAGLAKNIQYF. DNA for the CDR3: TGTGCCAGCAGCCAAAAACTAGCGGGGCTAGCCAAAAACATTCAGTACTTC.

A word on this clone: A junction end diverges from the germline sequence, so it may reflect a read error. The V gene is TRBV3-1 (or the pseudogene TRBV3-2), the J gene TRBJ2-7, with a weak D call TRBD1 (6 bases). Per germline, CDR1 LGHDT and CDR2 YNNKEL (reference sequence). This CDR3 is 15 amino acids long. The CDR3 DNA reads as TGTGCCAGCAGCCAGACCACAGGGACCCTCTACGGGCAGTACTTC. It specifies CASSQTTGTLYGQYF.

The chain links TRBV5-1 to TRBJ1-3, with TRBD1 matching 8 bases. J gave up 8 bases and V 5 bases, and 12 bases lay outside the gene matches. CDR3 length equals 15 residues. Germline V gene data show CDR1 as SGHRS and CDR2 as YFSETQ. The DNA for the CDR3 is TGCGCCAGCAGATACGCAGGGGGCGAATCCGACACCATATATTTT. Protein: CASRYAGGESDTIYF.

J is TRBJ2-1 and V is TRBV9; TRBD2 agrees at 8 bases. The junction had 18 bases not matched to a gene; V was cut back by 0 bases and J by 10 bases. The germline V gene has CDR1 SGDLS and CDR2 YYNGEE. This CDR3 is 18 amino acids long. The DNA of the CDR3 is TGTGCCAGCAGCGTAGTTGACGGGAGGGCTTTTTTCCCAGTGGAGCAGTTCTTC. As protein: CASSVVDGRAFFPVEQFF.

This clone occurred a few times. The gene calls are TRBV11-3 and TRBJ1-3; D may be TRBD1 (5 bases). The V and J ends lost 4 bases and 0 bases respectively, with 7 bases between them. The CDR3 sequence is 14 residues long. The V gene's germline CDR1 is SGHNT and CDR2 YENEEA. The CDR3 nucleotides are TGTGCCAGCAGCTCAGGGTTCTCTGGAAACACCATATATTTT. Protein sequence: CASSSGFSGNTIYF. Full variable domain (missing parts from reference TRBV11-3 and TRBJ1-3): EAGVVQSPRYKIIEKKQPVAFWCNPISGHNTLYWYLQNLGQGPELLIRYENEEAVDDSQLPKDRFSAERLKGVDSTLKIQPAELGDSAVYLCASSSGFSGNTIYFGEGSWLTVV.

This chain links TRBV7-6 with TRBJ2-1, with 7 nucleotides matching TRBD1. The CDR3 is 20 amino acids. V lost 5 bases and J lost 7; bases outside the gene matches: 26. Germline V gene data show CDR1 as SGHVS and CDR2 as FNYEAQ. CDR3 amino acids: CASSRFPRADRERELNEQFF. The DNA for the CDR3 is TGTGCCAGCAGCCGTTTTCCTCGGGCTGACAGGGAGAGGGAATTGAATGAGCAGTTCTTC.

The chain links TRBV6-1 to TRBJ2-3; the D is unclear. The CDR3 has 16 residues. V lost 3 bases and J lost 0, with 13 bases in between. Germline-derived CDR1 and CDR2 are MNHNS and SASEGT. Written as DNA, the CDR3 is TGTGCCAGCAGTGATTCGAGGCGGATCAGCACAGATACGCAGTATTTT. Its translation: CASSDSRRISTDTQYF.

The V and J genes are TRBV5-1 and TRBJ2-4; TRBD1 matches 9 bases. With V trimmed by 0 bases and J by 0 bases, 1 base remained unmatched. CDR3 size: 16 residues. Germline V gene data show CDR1 as SGHRS and CDR2 as YFSETQ. CDR3: CASSLGQGVAKNIQYF. CDR3 sequence (DNA): TGCGCCAGCAGCTTGGGACAGGGGGTAGCCAAAAACATTCAGTACTTC.

V and J are TRBV4-3 and TRBJ2-7; D is perhaps TRBD1 (5 bases). V lost 4 bases and J 1 base, leaving 11 bases between the germline ends. Germline V lookup: CDR1 LGHNA, CDR2 YSLEER. This CDR3 region has 14 residues. Here the CDR3 reads CASSLNRGSYEQYF. The CDR3 nucleotides read TGCGCCAGCAGCCTAAATAGGGGTTCCTACGAGCAGTACTTC.

The V and J genes are TRBV7-2 and TRBJ2-5; the D gene is possibly TRBD1 (5 bases). V lost 4 bases and J 2 bases, leaving 11 bases between the germline ends. Germline assignment: CDR1 SGHTA and CDR2 FQGNSA. The CDR3 spans 14 residues. CDR3 protein: CASSSWTPQETQYF. The CDR3 coding sequence is TGTGCCAGCAGCTCCTGGACACCACAAGAGACCCAGTACTTC.

A note on this clone: The CDR3 does not close with the conserved phenylalanine or tryptophan, likely indicating a read error. No DNA is shown, since the ends of the CDR3 on it are uncertain; the CDR3 is the one TCRdb lists. This sequence joins TRBV5-5 and TRBJ2-7; the DNA was not used to check the table's D call, TRBD1. The CDR3 region is 13 residues in length, termini included. CDR1 is SGHKS and CDR2 is YYEKEE in the germline V gene (reference sequence). CDR3 loop: CASSPPPDRFLSL.

This clone was observed a few times. The chain combines TRBV5-4 with TRBJ2-4; no definite D call. V was cut by 2 bases and J by 8 bases, with 11 bases left in between. Germline lookup yields CDR1 SGHNT and CDR2 YYREEE (reference sequence). The CDR3 is made up of 13 amino acids. CDR3 nucleotides: TGTGCCAGCAGCTTTGAACCCGCGGACATTCAGTACTTC. This encodes CASSFEPADIQYF.

This rearrangement joins TRBV6-5 to TRBJ1-2; D is undetermined. V was clipped by 2 bases and J by 11 bases, with 15 bases between them. This CDR3 has 13 amino acids. CDR1 MNHEY and CDR2 SVGAGI come from the germline V gene. The CDR3 loop is CASSYNRANGYTF. CDR3 coding DNA: TGTGCCAGCAGTTACAATAGGGCAAACGGGTACACCTTC.

The rearrangement joins TRBV28 to TRBJ1-2; D gene ambiguous. Germline CDR1 reads MDHEN; CDR2 reads SYDVKM. V lost 4 bases to trimming and J lost 2 bases, with 8 bases between them. The CDR3 length is 13 residues. CDR3 nucleotides: TGTGCCAGCAGTTATGGCAGAAACTATGGCTACACCTTC. Encoded protein: CASSYGRNYGYTF.

The rearrangement links TRBV11-3 to TRBJ1-2; 8 nucleotides line up with TRBD1. In germline, CDR1 is SGHNT, CDR2 YENEEA. V lost 5 bases and J lost 7; bases outside the gene matches: 9. The CDR3 runs 14 residues. This CDR3 is CASSLIGQGSGYTF. In DNA form, the CDR3 reads TGTGCCAGCAGCCTAATAGGACAGGGAAGTGGCTACACCTTC.

This clone was counted between two and nine times. The chain carries TRBV6-5 and TRBJ1-2, with D possibly TRBD1 on 6 matching bases. Germline V lookup: CDR1 MNHEY, CDR2 SVGAGI. Trimming removed 0 bases from V and 4 bases from J, with 15 bases in between. This CDR3 contains 16 residues. The CDR3 DNA follows: TGTGCCAGCAGTTACTCACAGGGCCAGAAGCCCTATGGCTACACCTTC. Translation gives CASSYSQGQKPYGYTF.

This rearrangement joins TRBV2 to TRBJ2-3; 11 positions agree with TRBD2. Germline V gene data show CDR1 as SNHLY and CDR2 as FYNNEI. The CDR3 length is 19 residues. V was clipped by 7 bases and J by 3 bases; unmatched bases: 18. The DNA for the CDR3 is TGTGCCAGCATGCCGGGACTAGCGGCCCTACTTGGTCTGACAGATACGCAGTATTTT. Translated, it gives CASMPGLAALLGLTDTQYF.

This clone showed up just a few times. J is TRBJ1-1 and V is TRBV19; 8 positions agree with TRBD1. The junction had 11 bases not matched to a gene; V was cut back by 10 bases and J by 4 bases. The CDR3 consists of 14 residues. Germline V gives CDR1 LNHDA, CDR2 SQIVND (reference sequence). CDR3 sequence reads: CATSEIDRGTEAFF. CDR3 DNA sequence: TGTGCCACCTCAGAAATTGACAGGGGCACTGAAGCTTTCTTT. Complete variable domain (other parts from reference TRBV19 and TRBJ1-1): DGGITQSPKYLFRKEGQNVTLSCEQNLNHDAMYWYRQDPGQGLRLIYYSQIVNDFQKGDIAEGYSVSREKKESFPLTVTSAQKNPTAFYLCATSEIDRGTEAFFGQGTRLTVV.

This clone was detected once. The J gene is TRBJ1-2, the V gene TRBV3-1 (or the pseudogene TRBV3-2); D not certain. CDR1 LGHDT and CDR2 YNNKEL come from the germline V gene (reference sequence). The CDR3 contains 15 residues. V dropped 0 bases and J dropped 2 bases, with 10 bases sitting between them. The CDR3 region has the DNA TGTGCCAGCAGCCAAGACACGGGAGAAAACTATGGCTACACCTTC. This translates into CASSQDTGENYGYTF.

This chain links TRBV2 with TRBJ2-7, with D unclear. Germline-derived CDR1 and CDR2 are SNHLY and FYNNEI. The CDR3 loop spans 12 amino acids. V dropped 7 bases and J dropped 5 bases, with 12 bases sitting between them. CDR3 coding DNA: TGTGCCAGCAACCCGGGCCCCGACGAGCAGTACTTC. This gives the protein CASNPGPDEQYF. Drawing the rest from reference TRBV2 and TRBJ2-7, the complete variable domain is EPEVTQTPSHQVTQMGQEVILRCVPISNHLYFYWYRQILGQKVEFLVSFYNNEISEKSEIFDDQFSVERPDGSNFTLKIRSTKLEDSAMYFCASNPGPDEQYFGPGTRLTVT.

The chain carries TRBV15 and TRBJ1-1, with D uncertain. V was trimmed by 0 bases and J by 5 bases, leaving 7 bases between them. The CDR3 runs 13 residues. Germline lookup yields CDR1 LNHNV and CDR2 YYDKDF (reference sequence). Here the CDR3 DNA reads TGTGCCACCAGCAGAGAAGTGGTGACTGAAGCTTTCTTT. Translated, it gives CATSREVVTEAFF.

This chain uses TRBV29-1 with TRBJ2-3; 12 nucleotides line up with TRBD2. This CDR3 has 17 amino acids. Germline CDR1 reads SQVTM; CDR2 reads ANQGSEA. Germline trimming cut 4 bases from V and 2 bases from J; bases unmatched to any gene: 10. The CDR3 is CSVGKSGLAGFTDTQYF. The CDR3 nucleotides are TGCAGCGTTGGAAAAAGTGGACTAGCGGGATTCACAGATACGCAGTATTTT.